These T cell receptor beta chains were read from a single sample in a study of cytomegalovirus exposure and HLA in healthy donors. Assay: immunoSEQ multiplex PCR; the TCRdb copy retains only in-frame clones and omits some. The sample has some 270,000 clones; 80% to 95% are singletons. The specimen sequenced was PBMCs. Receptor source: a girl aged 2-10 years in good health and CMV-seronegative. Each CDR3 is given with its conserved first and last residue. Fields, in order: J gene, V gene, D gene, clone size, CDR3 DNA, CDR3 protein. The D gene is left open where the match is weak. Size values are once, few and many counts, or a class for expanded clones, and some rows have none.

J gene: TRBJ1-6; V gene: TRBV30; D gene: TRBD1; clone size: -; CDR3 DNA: TGTGCCTGGAGACAGGGGGCTTATAATTCACCCCTCCACTTT; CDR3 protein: CAWRQGAYNSPLHF
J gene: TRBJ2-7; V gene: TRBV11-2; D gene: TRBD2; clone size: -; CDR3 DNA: TGTGCCAGCAGCTTGGGGACTAGCGTCTCCTACGAGCAGTACTTC; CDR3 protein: CASSLGTSVSYEQYF
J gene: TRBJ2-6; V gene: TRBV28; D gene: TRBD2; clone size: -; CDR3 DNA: TGTGCCAGCAGGGAGACTAGCGGGTTCTCTGGGGCCAACGTCCTGACTTTC; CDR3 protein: CASRETSGFSGANVLTF
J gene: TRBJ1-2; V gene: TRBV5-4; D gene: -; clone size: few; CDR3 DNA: TGTGCCAGCAGCTTCGAATTCACAGACCTCGACTATGGCTACACCTTC; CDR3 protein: CASSFEFTDLDYGYTF
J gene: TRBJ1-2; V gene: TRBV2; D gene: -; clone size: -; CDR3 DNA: TGTGCCAGCAGTGAAGCCCTGGGCTACACCTTC; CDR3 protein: CASSEALGYTF
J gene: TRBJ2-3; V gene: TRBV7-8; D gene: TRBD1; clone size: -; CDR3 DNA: TGTGCCAGCAGCCACCTCCGACAGGGGGGCACAGATACGCAGTATTTT; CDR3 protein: CASSHLRQGGTDTQYF
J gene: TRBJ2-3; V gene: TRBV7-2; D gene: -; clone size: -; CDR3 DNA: TGTGCCAGCAGCTTAGTCGGGACTGTCTCCGATACGCAGTATTTT; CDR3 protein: CASSLVGTVSDTQYF
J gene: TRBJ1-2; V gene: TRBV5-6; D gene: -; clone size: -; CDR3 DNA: TGTGCCAGCAGCTTGGCGGGGGGGTTGGACTATGGCTACACCTTC; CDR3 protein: CASSLAGGLDYGYTF
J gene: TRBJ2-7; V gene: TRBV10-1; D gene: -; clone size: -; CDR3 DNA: TGCGCCAGCAGTGGGAGAGGGAGCGAGCAGTACTTC; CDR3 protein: CASSGRGSEQYF
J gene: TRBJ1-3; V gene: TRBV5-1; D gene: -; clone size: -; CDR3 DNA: TGCGCCAGCAGCTTGGCCTATTCGGGAACTGGCTCTGGAAACACCATATATTTT; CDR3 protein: CASSLAYSGTGSGNTIYF
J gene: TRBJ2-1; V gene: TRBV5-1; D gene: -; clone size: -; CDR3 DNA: TGCGCCAGCAGCTTGGGCCTAGGGAGCTCCTACAATGAGCAGTTCTTC; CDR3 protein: CASSLGLGSSYNEQFF
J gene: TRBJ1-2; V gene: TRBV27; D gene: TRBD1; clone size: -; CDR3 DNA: TGTGCCAGCAGTTTACACGACAGGGTACATGGCTACACCTTC; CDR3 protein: CASSLHDRVHGYTF
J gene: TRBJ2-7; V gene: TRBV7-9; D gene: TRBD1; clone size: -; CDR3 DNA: TGTGCCAGCAGCGGTGGACAGGGGGGATACGAGCAGTACTTC; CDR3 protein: CASSGGQGGYEQYF
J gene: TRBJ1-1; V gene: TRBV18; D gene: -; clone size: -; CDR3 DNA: TGTGCCAGCTCACCAAGGCGGGATGGGACTGAAGCTTTCTTT; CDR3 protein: CASSPRRDGTEAFF
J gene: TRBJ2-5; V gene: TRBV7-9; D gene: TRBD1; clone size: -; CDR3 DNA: TGTGCCAGCATCCCGGACAGGGGGCGGGAGACCCAGTACTTC; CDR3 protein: CASIPDRGRETQYF
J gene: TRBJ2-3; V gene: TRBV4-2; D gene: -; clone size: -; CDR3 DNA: TGTGCCAGCAGCCAAGACCTACCTGGGGGGGCGGGCACAGATACGCAGTATTTT; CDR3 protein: CASSQDLPGGAGTDTQYF
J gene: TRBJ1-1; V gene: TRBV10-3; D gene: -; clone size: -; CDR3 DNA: TGTGCCATCAGTGGGGACTCCCCGCGCACTGAAGCTTTCTTT; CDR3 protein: CAISGDSPRTEAFF
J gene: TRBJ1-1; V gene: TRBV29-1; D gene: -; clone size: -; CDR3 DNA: TGCAGCGTTGAAAAGGACAGCTTGAACACTGAAGCTTTCTTT; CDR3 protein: CSVEKDSLNTEAFF
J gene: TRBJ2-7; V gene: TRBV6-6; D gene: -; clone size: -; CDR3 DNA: TGTGCCAGCAGTTACCGAATCGACGGAGCGTACGAGCAGTACTTC; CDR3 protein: CASSYRIDGAYEQYF
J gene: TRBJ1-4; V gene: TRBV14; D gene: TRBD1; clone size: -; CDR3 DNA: TGTGCCAGCAGCCAAGGTGACAGGGGAGCAACTAATGAAAAACTGTTTTTT; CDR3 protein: CASSQGDRGATNEKLFF
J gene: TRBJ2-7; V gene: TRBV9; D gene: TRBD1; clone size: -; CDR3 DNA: TGTGCCAGCAGCCCCCACGGGACAGGAGACTACGAGCAGTACTTC; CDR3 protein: CASSPHGTGDYEQYF
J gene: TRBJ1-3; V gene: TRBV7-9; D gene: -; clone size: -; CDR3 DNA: TGTGCCAGCAGCTTAGTCCCCAGGTCGTGGGACAACTCTGGAAACACCATATATTTT; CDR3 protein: CASSLVPRSWDNSGNTIYF
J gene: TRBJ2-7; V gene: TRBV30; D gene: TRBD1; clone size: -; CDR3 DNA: TGTGCCTGGAGGCCCCGGGACAGTCTTTACGAGCAGTACTTC; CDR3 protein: CAWRPRDSLYEQYF
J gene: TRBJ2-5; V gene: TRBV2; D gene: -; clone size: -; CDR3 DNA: TGTGCCAGCAGGGCGTCTAGCGTACAAGAGACCCAGTACTTC; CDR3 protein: CASRASSVQETQYF